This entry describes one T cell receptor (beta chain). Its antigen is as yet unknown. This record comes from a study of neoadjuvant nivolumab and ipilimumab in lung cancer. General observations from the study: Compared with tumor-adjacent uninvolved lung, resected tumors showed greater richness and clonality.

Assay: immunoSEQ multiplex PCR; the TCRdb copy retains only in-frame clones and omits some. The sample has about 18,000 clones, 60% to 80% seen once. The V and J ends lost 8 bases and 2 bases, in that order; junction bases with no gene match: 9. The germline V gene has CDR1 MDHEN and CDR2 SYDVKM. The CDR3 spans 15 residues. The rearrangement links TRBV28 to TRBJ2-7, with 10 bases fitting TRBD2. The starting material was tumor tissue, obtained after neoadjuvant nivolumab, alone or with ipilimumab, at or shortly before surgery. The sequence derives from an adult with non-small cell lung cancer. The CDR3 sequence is CASPPPGLATYEQYF. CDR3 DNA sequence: TGTGCCAGCCCACCGCCGGGACTAGCGACCTACGAGCAGTACTTC. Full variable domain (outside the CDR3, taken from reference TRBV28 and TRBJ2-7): DVKVTQSSRYLVKRTGEKVFLECVQDMDHENMFWYRQDPGLGLRLIYFSYDVKMKEKGDIPEGYSVSREKKERFSLILESASTNQTSMYLCASPPPGLATYEQYFGPGTRLTVT.